This T cell receptor (beta chain) was identified during a study of cytomegalovirus exposure and HLA in healthy donors. PCR was performed using 60 Vbeta and 13 Jbeta primers. Profiled with immunoSEQ multiplex PCR; TCRdb holds only in-frame clones, not every one. The top ten clones hold roughly 2% of a sample with about 150,000 clones, approximately 63% of them seen once. Turning to this clone: What it recognizes is unknown.

The germline V gene has CDR1 SEHNR and CDR2 FQNEAQ (reference sequence). With 4 bases removed from V and 4 bases from J, the gap between germline ends came to 7 bases. The CDR3 has 12 amino acids. General study results and limits: Donors were assumed by presence/absence analyses to have roughly uniform sequencing depth. Later examination showed HLA-associated TCR beta chains had greater clonal expansion than equally common others.

This sequence was found in an older woman in good health and CMV-seropositive. The chain recombines TRBV7-9 with TRBJ1-2; D is undetermined. The sample was PBMCs. The CDR3 region is CASSSSPYGYTF. The CDR3 DNA follows: TGTGCCAGCAGCTCGTCCCCCTATGGCTACACCTTC. The full variable domain, with the rest looked up from reference TRBV7-9 and TRBJ1-2, is DTGVSQNPRHKITKRGQNVTFRCDPISEHNRLYWYRQTLGQGPEFLTYFQNEAQLEKSRLLSDRFSAERPKGSFSTLEIQRTEQGDSAMYLCASSSSPYGYTFGSGTRLTVV.